This passage covers 19 T cell receptor beta chains from one sample sequenced in a study of technical replicates of blood from a handful of donors. Produced via immunoSEQ multiplex PCR; TCRdb's table is partial and in-frame only. The sample has around 92,000 clones, nearly 97% seen once. The sequencing sample was made of T cells isolated from PBMCs. Receptors were obtained from a human donor in good health.

This clone was seen only once. This chain uses TRBV29-1 with TRBJ2-4; D not certain. CDR1 and CDR2 from the germline V gene are SQVTM and ANQGSEA. The CDR3 contains 15 residues. With 7 bases removed from V and 0 bases from J, the gap between germline ends came to 16 bases. CDR3 coding DNA: TGCAGCGCCTCAACCTTTGCAGTAGCCAAAAACATTCAGTACTTC. It is translated as CSASTFAVAKNIQYF. Full variable domain (remainder filled in from reference TRBV29-1 and TRBJ2-4): SAVISQKPSRDICQRGTSLTIQCQVDSQVTMMFWYRQQPGQSLTLIATANQGSEATYESGFVIDKFPISRPNLTFSTLTVSNMSPEDSSIYLCSASTFAVAKNIQYFGAGTRLSVL.

The V gene is TRBV10-3, the J gene TRBJ2-7; 10 bases are shared with TRBD2. Germline-derived CDR1 and CDR2 are ENHRY and SYGVKD. V lost 3 bases and J lost 7; bases outside the gene matches: 12. The CDR3 consists of 16 residues. The CDR3 sequence is CAISDFMVAGGGEQYF. The CDR3 region has the DNA TGTGCCATCAGTGACTTTATGGTAGCGGGAGGAGGAGAGCAGTACTTC.

This sequence joins TRBV9 and TRBJ1-1; D is ambiguous. The CDR3 length is 12 residues. Between the trimmed V and J ends, which lost 2 bases and 7 bases, there was a span of 9 bases. Germline-derived CDR1 and CDR2 are SGDLS and YYNGEE. CDR3 nucleotide sequence: TGTGCCAGCAGCGTCAGTCGTGGTGAAGCTTTCTTT. Translating it yields CASSVSRGEAFF.

The chain combines TRBV18 with TRBJ2-1; D possibly corresponds to TRBD1 (6 bases). V lost 3 bases and J 4 bases, leaving 19 bases between the germline ends. The germline gives CDR1 KGHSH, CDR2 LQKENI. This CDR3 spans 17 amino acids. This CDR3 reads CASSPPDWGLNYNEQFF. For the CDR3, the DNA is TGTGCCAGCTCACCTCCCGATTGGGGGCTCAATTACAATGAGCAGTTCTTC.

The chain uses TRBV11-3 and TRBJ2-3; perhaps TRBD2 as D (5 bases). The germline V gene encodes CDR1 SGHNT and CDR2 YENEEA. The CDR3 sequence is 16 residues long. V lost 0 bases, J lost 6 bases, and 16 bases lay in between. CDR3 in DNA: TGTGCCAGCAGCTTAGAAGGGAGTGCTCTCGTGGATACGCAGTATTTT. Translation: CASSLEGSALVDTQYF.

This clone was seen only once. The V call is TRBV7-8, the J call TRBJ2-2; D might be TRBD1 (6 bases). The CDR3 has 16 amino acids. Germline V gene data show CDR1 as SGHVS and CDR2 as FQNEAQ. V lost 5 bases and J 1 base, leaving 14 bases between the germline ends. CDR3 DNA: TGTGCCAGCAGCACTACCAGGGGCAGGAACACCGGGGAGCTGTTTTTT. The encoded protein is CASSTTRGRNTGELFF.

As DNA, the CDR3 is TGTGCCAGCACATGGACAGGGGCTTGGACTGAAGCTTTCTTT. Translated: CASTWTGAWTEAFF. This chain links TRBV25-1 with TRBJ1-1; 9 positions match TRBD1. CDR3 size: 14 residues. V gave up 7 bases and J gave up 5 bases; unmatched junction bases: 8. Germline V gene lookup returns CDR1 MGHDK and CDR2 SYGVNS.

This chain uses TRBV28 with TRBJ1-1; no definite D call. This CDR3 has 12 residues. Germline V lookup: CDR1 MDHEN, CDR2 SYDVKM. The germline V and J ends were trimmed by 6 bases and 3 bases, with 8 bases remaining between them. CDR3 sequence reads: CASSLEDTEAFF. DNA for the CDR3: TGTGCCAGCAGCCTAGAGGACACTGAAGCTTTCTTT.

A note on this clone: At one of its ends the junction is not consistent with the germline gene, which may arise from a read error. The V gene is TRBV5-1, the J gene TRBJ2-7; 12 positions match TRBD1. This CDR3 spans 14 amino acids. Germline V lookup: CDR1 SGHRS, CDR2 YFSETQ. This CDR3 is CASSLVGTGGVGNF. CDR3 nucleotides: TGCGCCAGCAGCTTGGTGGGGACAGGGGGCGTAGGGAACTTC.

The CDR3 protein is CASSRSTGSSSYEQYF. CDR3 nucleotides: TGTGCCAGCAGCCGCTCCACAGGGAGTAGCTCCTACGAGCAGTACTTC. The rearrangement joins TRBV7-8 to TRBJ2-7; TRBD1 might be the D (6 bases). Trimming shortened V by 5 bases and J by 0 bases, and 17 bases separated the two germline ends. Germline V lookup: CDR1 SGHVS, CDR2 FQNEAQ. The CDR3 covers 16 residues.

This sequence joins TRBV28 and TRBJ2-5; 7 nucleotides match TRBD1. The CDR3 is 18 residues long. Germline V CDR1 and CDR2: MDHEN, SYDVKM. Trimming at V came to 4 bases and at J to 2 bases, leaving 16 bases not matched to a gene. CDR3 nucleotides: TGTGCCAGCAGTTCCTTCGCCGGGACAGTCTACCTTCAAGAGACCCAGTACTTC. Protein product: CASSSFAGTVYLQETQYF. Filled out from reference TRBV28 and TRBJ2-5, the complete variable domain reads DVKVTQSSRYLVKRTGEKVFLECVQDMDHENMFWYRQDPGLGLRLIYFSYDVKMKEKGDIPEGYSVSREKKERFSLILESASTNQTSMYLCASSSFAGTVYLQETQYFGPGTRLLVL.

This chain connects TRBV5-4 to TRBJ2-7, with D maybe TRBD1 (7 bases). V lost 5 bases, J lost 6 bases, and 18 bases lay in between. The length of the CDR3 is 14 residues. Looked up from germline, CDR1 is SGHNT and CDR2 is YYREEE (reference sequence). CDR3 sequence: CASRSYRQGGEQYF. CDR3 nucleotides: TGTGCCAGCAGATCCTACCGACAGGGAGGCGAGCAGTACTTC.

A single count supports this clone. This chain links TRBV11-2 with TRBJ2-3; tentative D call: TRBD1 (6 bases). V was trimmed by 5 bases and J by 2 bases, leaving 17 bases between them. Germline V gene lookup returns CDR1 SGHAT and CDR2 FQNNGV. This CDR3 comprises 16 residues. This chain's CDR3 is CASSPTGTYNTDTQYF. In DNA form, the CDR3 reads TGTGCCAGCAGCCCGACCGGGACATATAACACAGATACGCAGTATTTT.

The rearrangement links TRBV20-1 to TRBJ1-2, with D uncertain. The CDR3 totals 11 residues. Germline CDR1 reads DFQATT; CDR2 reads SNEGSKA (reference sequence). Trimming took 2 bases from V and 1 from J, leaving 2 bases between them. As DNA, the CDR3 is TGCAGTGCTAGACGTAACTATGGCTACACCTTC. Its translation: CSARRNYGYTF.

This clone is a singleton in its sample. This chain uses TRBV18 with TRBJ2-1; no definite D call. The CDR3 loop spans 12 amino acids. From germline, CDR1 is KGHSH and CDR2 LQKENI. V dropped 3 bases and J dropped 12 bases, with 12 bases sitting between them. The CDR3 sequence is CASSPISAGQFF. In DNA form, the CDR3 reads TGTGCCAGCTCACCCATCTCCGCCGGGCAGTTCTTC.

The chain joins TRBV5-1 to TRBJ2-3; 10 bases are a match to TRBD2. Looked up from germline, CDR1 is SGHRS and CDR2 is YFSETQ. This CDR3 spans 14 amino acids. Unmatched junction bases numbered 8, after V lost 7 bases and J lost 6 bases. The CDR3 loop is CASSPSGRGDTQYF. For the CDR3, the DNA is TGCGCCAGCTCCCCTAGCGGGAGAGGGGATACGCAGTATTTT.

This sequence joins TRBV6-5 and TRBJ2-3; 10 positions match TRBD2. The CDR3 is made up of 14 amino acids. The junction had 3 bases not matched to a gene; V was cut back by 6 bases and J by 3 bases. Germline values: CDR1 MNHEY, CDR2 SVGAGI. The CDR3 region is CASRLAGITDTQYF. The CDR3 DNA reads as TGTGCCAGCAGACTAGCGGGAATAACAGATACGCAGTATTTT.

The chain combines TRBV6-1 with TRBJ1-2, with 8 bases aligning to TRBD1. From germline, CDR1 is MNHNS and CDR2 SASEGT. The CDR3 loop spans 13 amino acids. After removal of 3 bases from V and 7 bases from J, the junction contained 4 bases not matched to a gene. DNA of the CDR3: TGTGCCAGCAGTGACCTTGACAGGGGTGGCTACACCTTC. Translating gives CASSDLDRGGYTF.

The rearrangement links TRBV6-6 to TRBJ2-7; TRBD1 might be the D (6 bases). This CDR3 has 13 amino acids. The V end lost 4 bases, the J end lost 1 base, and 8 bases lay between the germline ends. CDR1 is MNHNY, CDR2 SVGAGI, per germline (reference sequence). CDR3 in DNA: TGTGCCAGCAGTTCGACAGGATCCTACGAGCAGTACTTC. Its translation is CASSSTGSYEQYF.